Listed here are 31 T cell receptor beta chains from one sample, sequenced in a study of T cell repertoires in cytomegalovirus infection (dated by TCRdb to the late 2010s). Sequencing was performed on an Illumina HiSeq 1500. Through fastp at Q25 and MiXCR, TCRdb rebuilt clones from the public reads, retaining in-frame beta chains. Duplicate CDR3 protein sequences are folded into a single record with the most common DNA and genes. The sample yields under 600,000 distinct CDR3 sequences; approximately 15% were counted once. The ten largest account for roughly a quarter of the sample. Sequences were obtained from CD8+ T cells from PBMCs. Receptors were obtained from a human donor in good health (CMV status not recorded). Some clones in this sample may be carry-over from other donors' samples.

The genes are TRBV2 and TRBJ2-2; a weak D match, TRBD2 (5 bases). The CDR3 length is 12 residues. V lost 8 bases and J 11 bases, leaving 15 bases between the germline ends. Germline V CDR1 and CDR2: SNHLY, FYNNEI. For the CDR3, the DNA is TGTGCCAGCCTGGACCGCCGGGGAGAGCTGTTTTTT. The encoded protein is CASLDRRGELFF. Complete variable domain (other parts from reference TRBV2 and TRBJ2-2): EPEVTQTPSHQVTQMGQEVILRCVPISNHLYFYWYRQILGQKVEFLVSFYNNEISEKSEIFDDQFSVERPDGSNFTLKIRSTKLEDSAMYFCASLDRRGELFFGEGSRLTVL.

This chain joins TRBV5-6 and TRBJ2-5, with 9 nucleotides matching TRBD1. CDR1 is SGHDT, CDR2 YYEEEE, per germline. CDR3 length: 15 amino acids. The trim removed 4 bases at V and 5 bases at J, leaving 9 bases unmatched. The CDR3 region is CASSTPGQGSETQYF. In DNA, the CDR3 is TGTGCCAGCAGCACTCCGGGACAGGGCTCGGAGACCCAGTACTTC.

This clonotype was counted only a few times. The genes are TRBV10-3 and TRBJ1-2; no clear D. Trimming stripped 2 bases from V and 4 bases from J, with 14 bases between. CDR3 length: 15 residues. The germline V gene has CDR1 ENHRY and CDR2 SYGVKD. The CDR3 DNA reads TGTGCCATCAGTGAGGAGGAGGAACAGTTCTATGGCTACACCTTC. Translated, it gives CAISEEEEQFYGYTF.

This clonotype came up many times. This sequence joins TRBV7-2 and TRBJ2-2, with a weak D call TRBD2 (6 bases). The germline V gene encodes CDR1 SGHTA and CDR2 FQGNSA. There are 14 residues in the CDR3. V was pared by 1 base and J by 5 bases, with 8 bases between. Here the CDR3 DNA reads TGTGCCAGCAGCTTAGACGGGAGTACCGGGGAGCTGTTTTTT. Encoded protein: CASSLDGSTGELFF.

The chain has TRBV2 and TRBJ1-3; 8 bases line up with TRBD1. The V segment lost 7 bases and the J segment 0 bases; nucleotides outside the gene matches: 8. Germline CDR1 SNHLY, CDR2 FYNNEI. This CDR3 is built from 16 residues. The CDR3 reads CASNLAQGVSGNTIYF. The CDR3 DNA reads TGTGCCAGCAACCTCGCACAGGGGGTCTCTGGAAACACCATATATTTT.

The rearrangement uses TRBV28 and TRBJ2-7; D tentatively reads TRBD1 or TRBD2 (5 bases each). V was pared by 5 bases and J by 6 bases, with 14 bases between. This CDR3 region has 13 residues. Germline V gene data show CDR1 as MDHEN and CDR2 as SYDVKM. This CDR3 is CASSPPWGSEQYF. The CDR3 DNA reads TGTGCCAGCAGTCCCCCATGGGGGTCCGAGCAGTACTTC.

This chain links TRBV28 with TRBJ2-7, with a possible D match to TRBD2 (6 bases). This CDR3 has 15 residues. Trimming took off 7 bases at V and 0 bases at J, with 16 bases between the two ends. Germline V gene data show CDR1 as MDHEN and CDR2 as SYDVKM. The CDR3 region is CASNWVRGNSYEQYF. The CDR3 region has the DNA TGTGCCAGCAACTGGGTACGGGGGAACTCCTACGAGCAGTACTTC.

V is TRBV5-4 and J is TRBJ1-1; no clear D. V dropped 4 bases and J dropped 5 bases, with 12 bases sitting between them. CDR3 length equals 13 residues. CDR1 and CDR2 from the germline V gene are SGHNT and YYREEE (reference sequence). The CDR3 reads CASSPVEGTEAFF. The CDR3 DNA reads as TGTGCCAGCAGCCCGGTGGAGGGAACTGAAGCTTTCTTT.

A few counts support this clonotype. V is TRBV12-5 and J is TRBJ2-2; 11 bases align to TRBD2. This CDR3 contains 17 residues. Germline CDR1 and CDR2: LGHNT and FRNRAP. V dropped 0 bases and J dropped 3; count of bases not matched to a gene: 3. The CDR3 spells CASGLVILAGDTGELFF. In DNA, the CDR3 is TGTGCTAGTGGTTTGGTAATACTAGCGGGGGACACCGGGGAGCTGTTTTTT.

This clonotype has at least ten counts. The rearrangement links TRBV12-3 or TRBV12-4 to TRBJ1-5; 10 nucleotides line up with TRBD1. This CDR3 comprises 15 residues. Unmatched junction bases numbered 10, after V lost 7 bases and J lost 7 bases. CDR3 sequence: CASTLTGGLDQPQHF. The DNA of the CDR3 is TGTGCCAGCACCTTGACAGGGGGCCTGGACCAGCCCCAGCATTTT.

This clonotype was recorded a few times. CDR3 sequence (DNA): TGTGCCAGCAGGGCAGTCGGGGGCTACACCTTC. Translating it yields CASRAVGGYTF. This chain links TRBV6-5 with TRBJ1-2; no clear D gene. Trimming pared 6 bases from V and 8 bases from J, leaving 10 bases between. This CDR3 has 11 residues. The germline V gene has CDR1 MNHEY and CDR2 SVGAGI.

This clonotype has just a few counts. The chain is built from TRBV28 and TRBJ1-1; TRBD1 is a possible D gene (5 bases). Germline V gene data show CDR1 as MDHEN and CDR2 as SYDVKM. This CDR3 has 15 amino acids. Between the trimmed V and J ends, which lost 5 bases and 0 bases, there was a span of 13 bases. CDR3 DNA sequence: TGTGCCAGCAGTCTCCGTCAGGGAGTGAACACTGAAGCTTTCTTT. Protein: CASSLRQGVNTEAFF.

This clonotype was detected many times. This sequence joins TRBV4-2 and TRBJ2-7, with D perhaps given as TRBD1 or TRBD2 (6 bases each). Between the trimmed V and J ends, which lost 3 bases and 7 bases, there was a span of 13 bases. The CDR3 consists of 13 residues. Germline assignment: CDR1 LGHNA and CDR2 YNFKEQ. The CDR3 DNA sequence: TGTGCCAGCAGCCACCCTGGGGGGCGAGAGCAGTACTTC. As protein: CASSHPGGREQYF.

This clonotype was counted between two and nine times. The chain recombines TRBV7-9 with TRBJ1-2, with unresolved D. This CDR3 has 12 amino acids. Germline lookup yields CDR1 SEHNR and CDR2 FQNEAQ (reference sequence). Between the trimmed V and J ends, which lost 5 bases and 3 bases, there was a span of 7 bases. This CDR3 is CASSEGHYGYTF. Here the CDR3 DNA reads TGTGCCAGCAGCGAAGGTCACTATGGCTACACCTTC.

This clonotype was seen repeatedly, ten times or more. The chain employs TRBV5-6 and TRBJ1-1, with D possibly being TRBD1 (5 bases). Trimming took off 1 base at V and 5 bases at J, with 9 bases between the two ends. CDR3 size: 13 residues. The germline CDR1 and CDR2 sequences are SGHDT and YYEEEE. CDR3 protein: CASSLMGETEAFF. The CDR3 nucleotides read TGTGCCAGCAGCTTGATGGGGGAGACTGAAGCTTTCTTT.

This clonotype was picked up many times. This chain links TRBV6-1 with TRBJ1-3; no clear D gene. The CDR3 runs 13 residues. Germline-derived CDR1 and CDR2 are MNHNS and SASEGT. Between the trimmed V and J ends, which lost 3 bases and 0 bases, there was a span of 3 bases. The CDR3 DNA follows: TGTGCCAGCAGTGATGGCTCTGGAAACACCATATATTTT. This codes for CASSDGSGNTIYF.

This clonotype was counted ten times or more. Germline and junction disagree at one end, which may indicate a read error. The chain links TRBV29-1 to TRBJ1-1; D uncertain. Per the germline V gene, CDR1 is SQVTM and CDR2 is ANQGSEA. This CDR3 spans 16 amino acids. The chain's CDR3 is CSVEDKVGAANTEAFF. CDR3 in DNA: TGCAGCGTGGAAGACAAGGTAGGTGCGGCGAACACTGAAGCTTTCTTT.

There are a few counts of this clonotype. The rearrangement links TRBV3-1 to TRBJ2-7, with TRBD2 matching 13 bases. The CDR3 totals 18 residues. CDR1 and CDR2 (germline): LGHDT, YNNKEL (reference sequence). The junction had 15 bases not matched to a gene; V was cut back by 6 bases and J by 4 bases. For the CDR3, the DNA is TGTGCCAGCAGAACCGGGACTAGCGGGACCCCCACCCCTTACGAGCAGTACTTC. Its protein product is CASRTGTSGTPTPYEQYF.

This clonotype was seen repeatedly, ten times or more. This rearrangement joins TRBV7-6 to TRBJ2-1; 9 bases align to TRBD2. Germline CDR1 reads SGHVS; CDR2 reads FNYEAQ. J was trimmed by 7 bases and V by 1 base; bases with no gene match: 8. This CDR3 has 16 amino acids. CDR3 nucleotide sequence: TGTGCCAGCAGCTTAGGAGGTCTAGCGGGGATAAATGAGCAGTTCTTC. It codes for CASSLGGLAGINEQFF.

This clonotype was seen more than once but under ten times. V and J are TRBV7-9 and TRBJ2-7; no reliable D call. V was cut by 5 bases and J by 3 bases, with 11 bases left in between. The CDR3 has 13 amino acids. Germline assignment: CDR1 SEHNR and CDR2 FQNEAQ (reference sequence). The CDR3 reads CASSPVNRYEQYF. CDR3 in DNA: TGTGCCAGCAGCCCTGTTAACCGCTACGAGCAGTACTTC.

There are a few counts of this clonotype. The chain employs TRBV6-1 and TRBJ2-1, with 8 bases aligning to TRBD2. With V trimmed by 5 bases and J by 8 bases, 11 bases remained unmatched. The CDR3 runs 15 residues. Germline V gene data show CDR1 as MNHNS and CDR2 as SASEGT. The CDR3 loop is CASSILRGGTDEQFF. The CDR3 nucleotides are TGTGCCAGCAGTATTCTACGGGGGGGCACGGATGAGCAGTTCTTC.

V gene TRBV7-9 combines with J gene TRBJ2-7; tentatively, D is TRBD1 (6 bases). Germline CDR1 SEHNR, CDR2 FQNEAQ (reference sequence). V dropped 5 bases and J dropped 7 bases, with 18 bases sitting between them. This CDR3 region has 14 residues. The CDR3 bases are TGTGCCAGCAGCCCAGATAGGGCGAGGGGGGAGCAGTACTTC. Its translation is CASSPDRARGEQYF.

This clonotype has more than one count but fewer than ten. The J gene is TRBJ2-5, the V gene TRBV12-5; perhaps TRBD1 as D (7 bases). The CDR3 sequence is 14 residues long. V shed 6 bases and J shed 3 bases, with 14 bases lying between them. Looked up from germline, CDR1 is LGHNT and CDR2 is FRNRAP. For the CDR3, the DNA is TGTGCTAGTGGCCTTGACAGGGAGGAAGAGACCCAGTACTTC. Amino acids: CASGLDREEETQYF. Using reference TRBV12-5 and TRBJ2-5 for the parts outside the CDR3, the full variable domain is DARVTQTPRHKVTEMGQEVTMRCQPILGHNTVFWYRQTMMQGLELLAYFRNRAPLDDSGMPKDRFSAEMPDATLATLKIQPSEPRDSAVYFCASGLDREEETQYFGPGTRLLVL.

The V gene is TRBV6-1, the J gene TRBJ1-6, with 12 bases lining up with TRBD1. Unmatched junction bases numbered 8, after V lost 7 bases and J lost 7 bases. Germline CDR1 and CDR2: MNHNS and SASEGT. This CDR3 is 16 amino acids long. In DNA, the CDR3 is TGTGCCAGCAATGGAGGGACAGGGGGCTTAAATTCACCCCTCCACTTT. Its translation: CASNGGTGGLNSPLHF.

This clonotype occurred many times. The rearrangement joins TRBV15 to TRBJ2-7; 9 bases are shared with TRBD1. The CDR3 length is 13 residues. J lost 3 bases, V lost 8 bases, and 5 bases had no gene match. Germline loops: CDR1 LNHNV, CDR2 YYDKDF (reference sequence). The CDR3 DNA reads TGTGCCACCGGACAGGGGCTTATCTACGAGCAGTACTTC. As protein: CATGQGLIYEQYF.

This clonotype was detected only a few times. This chain uses TRBV5-1 with TRBJ1-2, with 8 bases that match TRBD1. Looked up from germline, CDR1 is SGHRS and CDR2 is YFSETQ. The CDR3 length is 17 residues. Trimming removed 0 bases from V and 4 bases from J; junction bases left unmatched: 11. The CDR3 reads CASSLADRGPRFYGYTF. CDR3 coding DNA: TGCGCCAGCAGCTTGGCCGACAGGGGCCCTCGGTTCTATGGCTACACCTTC.

The V call is TRBV15, the J call TRBJ2-7, with a weak D call TRBD1 (6 bases). The V end was cut by 6 bases, the J end by 2 bases, with 14 bases between. The CDR3 is 14 residues long. In germline, CDR1 is LNHNV, CDR2 YYDKDF (reference sequence). The CDR3 DNA reads as TGTGCCACCAGACCTCCGGACAGTCCCTACGAGCAGTACTTC. As protein: CATRPPDSPYEQYF.

A word on this clonotype: A much larger clone is a single base away; this may be a read error. The gene calls are TRBV27 and TRBJ1-6; D gene uncertain. CDR1 is MNHEY and CDR2 is SMNVEV in the germline V gene (reference sequence). CDR3 length: 13 amino acids. CDR3 DNA sequence: TGTGACAGCAGTATCCGGCTTAATTCACCCCTCCACTTT. It translates to CDSSIRLNSPLHF.

This clonotype was seen more than once but under ten times. The chain's CDR3 is CASSVQGQRNQPQHF. CDR3 DNA sequence: TGTGCCAGCAGTGTTCAGGGACAGAGAAATCAGCCCCAGCATTTT. The chain recombines TRBV28 with TRBJ1-5, with TRBD1 matching over 7 bases. J was trimmed by 4 bases and V by 5 bases; bases with no gene match: 8. From germline, CDR1 is MDHEN and CDR2 SYDVKM. The CDR3 spans 15 residues.

This clonotype appeared many times. The CDR3 region is CASTSGFFQETQYF. The DNA of the CDR3 is TGTGCCAGCACCTCAGGGTTCTTCCAAGAGACCCAGTACTTC. V usage is TRBV12-3 or TRBV12-4 and J usage is TRBJ2-5; TRBD1 is a possible D gene (5 bases). The germline V and J ends were trimmed by 7 bases and 1 base, with 13 bases remaining between them. The CDR3 length is 14 residues.

This clonotype was counted at least ten times. CDR3 protein: CATSRPNRDRDGYTF. In DNA, the CDR3 is TGTGCCACCAGCAGACCTAACCGGGACAGGGATGGCTACACCTTC. This rearrangement joins TRBV15 to TRBJ1-2, with TRBD1 matching over 9 bases. The CDR3 spans 15 residues. Unmatched junction bases numbered 7, after V lost 2 bases and J lost 6 bases. Germline CDR1 is LNHNV and CDR2 is YYDKDF (reference sequence). The entire variable domain, with the rest obtained from reference TRBV15 and TRBJ1-2, is as follows: DAMVIQNPRYQVTQFGKPVTLSCSQTLNHNVMYWYQQKSSQAPKLLFHYYDKDFNNEADTPDNFQSRRPNTSFCFLDIRSPGLGDTAMYLCATSRPNRDRDGYTFGSGTRLTVV.